This TCR beta chain was documented in a study of tumor and adjacent non-tumor tissue in lung cancer. Background on the study: There were 12 adenocarcinoma, a couple of squamous cell carcinoma and 1 small cell lung cancer cases.

Overall study results and limits: Compared with tumor, normal lung showed significantly lower TCR diversity. Tumor repertoires had a smaller top 100 clone share than normal lung.

To note about this clonotype: Its antigen is not identified. At one of its ends the junction is not consistent with the germline gene, which may arise from a read error.

The library came from three nested PCR rounds adapted from ARM-PCR protocols. Each CDR3 protein is one row after TCRdb ran MiXCR on the multiplex PCR reads. This sample yields 40,000 to 50,000 distinct CDR3 sequences, of which around 59% are seen a single time; 30% belongs to the top ten. Per the germline V gene, CDR1 is SQVTM and CDR2 is ANQGSEA. The CDR3 loop spans 14 amino acids. The template was RNA from unsorted bulk tissue. Distant lung tissue was collected more than 3 cm away from the tumor edge. This sequence joins TRBV29-1 and TRBJ2-1, with D possibly TRBD2 on 5 matching bases. The specimen was distant non-tumor lung tissue. The TCR was taken from a woman between 65 and 79 years old with non-small cell lung cancer. DNA for the CDR3: TGTAGCGTTGGTAGGGATGGAACCTACAATGAGCAGTTCTTC. Translation gives CSVGRDGTYNEQFF.